This T cell receptor beta chain comes out of a study of tumor-infiltrating lymphocytes in primary liver carcinoma. The overall study: Productive TCRbeta read counts per sample ran from roughly 4 to 7 million and were similar across tissue types.

Reverse transcription of roughly 0.5 ug total RNA with a constant-region primer produced TCR beta cDNA. Libraries of TCR beta came from three nested multiplex PCR rounds with slightly modified ARM-PCR. A C-beta reverse primer was combined with TRBV1-TRBV30 forward primers in the first two PCR rounds, and each round had approximately 10 cycles. TCRdb used MiXCR to reprocess the multiplex PCR reads, holding one entry per CDR3 protein. The profile shows approximately 110,000 distinct CDR3 sequences, about four fifths of them singletons. Joint extraction of RNA and DNA used roughly 20-32 mg of bulk tissue that was unsorted. Cases comprised patients with primary liver carcinoma who received surgical resection. Study-wide results and caveats: Pairs of tumor regions overlapped more than tumor-adjacent and tumor-blood pairs did. Detection in all five tumor regions applied to only about 7.5-24% of top clones.

V lost 3 bases to trimming and J lost 5 bases; unmatched junction nucleotides: 12. Germline V CDR1 and CDR2: SQVTM, ANQGSEA. The CDR3 length is 15 residues. In the case of this clonotype: Its antigen remains unknown. This CDR3 is missing its conserved last phenylalanine or tryptophan, likely due to a read error.

The chain links TRBV29-1 to TRBJ2-5, with 7 bases fitting TRBD2. The TCR sequence derives from a man aged 35 to 55 with primary liver carcinoma and hepatitis B virus infection. The sample comprised liver tumor tissue from sampling region 3. Subset here: tumor region T3, left-lateral pole. The CDR3 here is CSVEGPGRLHETQYI. The CDR3 nucleotides read TGCAGCGTTGAGGGACCCGGGAGGCTCCACGAGACCCAGTACATC.